The TCR beta chain under discussion was sequenced for a study of identical twins (dated by TCRdb to about 2016). About the full investigation: To test whether fetal clonotypes persist, this study deep-sequenced TCR alpha and beta repertoires from monozygotic twins, from unrelated adults of various ages, and from cord blood. Replicate twin experiments were performed at different times using different library preparation protocols to rule out contamination.

Details on this clonotype: Its antigen is still unknown. Qualities for individual bases were not recorded, and no much larger clone is one base off.

Libraries were made using 5' RACE. These reads were obtained on an Illumina HiSeq 2000. A universal primer binding site was introduced by template switching, and a unique molecular identifier was present in the final cDNA, enabling accurate counting of TCR cDNA molecules. Specific primers in the conserved constant-segment region were used to synthesize first-strand cDNA for the TCR alpha and beta chains. To control for contamination, each cDNA library was double barcoded with a SMART-Mk sample barcode plus Illumina barcodes. Two successive PCR steps introduced TruSeq adapter sequences along with Illumina sample barcodes. TCR alpha and beta cDNA libraries were sequenced on the Illumina HiSeq platform with custom primers. Per the authors' processing: MiGEC processed the raw reads to extract unique molecular identifiers, while MiXCR was used to determine the CDR3 positions. Recombination models were inferred per individual with the repgenHMM and IGoR tools using an EM algorithm. The tcR package in R was used for shared clonotype analysis, with sharing normalized by the product of cloneset sizes. Out-of-frame nonproductive sequences were analyzed to study raw recombination free of thymic and clonal selection effects. TCRdb's own reprocessing of the public reads used fastp at Q25 and MiXCR and kept productive beta chains. Each record represents a unique CDR3 protein, reported with the most common genes and DNA among its rows. Clone size and V and J calls follow TCRdb, not the original study. The sample contains 500,000 to 550,000 distinct CDR3 sequences, under 25% of them found a single time. The ten largest clones represent about 0.5% of the sample.

Via the germline V gene, CDR1 is KGHDR and CDR2 SFDVKD. V and J are truncated by 2 bases and 4 bases respectively, leaving an intervening sequence of 10 bases. Measured from the cysteine to the phenylalanine, the CDR3 is 15 residues long. Only the CDR3 portion is preserved as DNA: 45 bases, with reading frame beginning at the first base. The paper's findings and limits, for the study overall: In monozygotic twins, out-of-frame TCR alpha sharing was systematically underestimated by recombination models, although the models agreed with sharing between unrelated individuals. Invariant T cells such as MAIT and iNKT could partly confound zero-insertion analyses, although diverse VJ usage argued against such confounding for most clonotypes. Fewer insertions were carried by abundant cord blood beta clonotypes; a weaker similar trend was observed in young adult naive repertoires, while no such trend was observed in memory repertoires. A weaker excess of twin sharing was found in beta out-of-frame sequences because the signal-to-noise ratio was lowered by fewer shared sequences. Out-of-frame TCR alpha sequences shared between twins showed an excess of low generation-probability sequences compared with coincidental sharing between unrelated individuals. Because the same donors could not be followed over many years, the conclusions depended on cross-sectional statistical analysis.

Only healthy Caucasian donors were included. Three pairs of female monozygotic twins, all aged roughly 18 to 29 years, were included in the twin cohort. CD4+ and CD8+ T cell populations were isolated with positive isolation kits from Invitrogen. This sample was also put to use in a study of yellow fever vaccine responses in identical twins. The second paper states: The T cell response to vaccination in identical twins was reported by the authors to appear partly convergent and partly personalized. Focusing on identical twins, the study followed the T cell clones that responded to the vaccine, and did so with precision.

The TCR originated in a woman between 18 and 29 years old in good health. This receptor chain uses TRBV24-1 and TRBJ2-2, and perhaps TRBD1 as D gene, on 6 matching bases. Sequenced material: CD4+ T cells sorted from blood. DNA sequence: TGTGCCACCAGTGATTCATCACAGGGCACCGGGGAGCTGTTTTTT. Its protein product is CATSDSSQGTGELFF.